A single sample gave rise to the 21 T cell receptor beta chains below, sequenced in a study of Ad26.COV2.S vaccination and SARS-CoV-2 variants. Here immunoSEQ multiplex PCR was the method, and the copy in TCRdb shows in-frame clones only, minus some. The data contain around 450,000 clones, about 92% of them seen just once; the ten biggest clones take up about 4.5%. Treatment of the sample: some 20 received Ad26.COV2.S at low or high dose, single or two shots; five or six received placebo; per-sample allocation not given. Material that was analyzed had been drawn on day 63 after the first vaccine or placebo injection. Sample: peripheral blood, taken in a trial of Ad26.COV2.S vaccine versus placebo. Receptors originate from a person between 18 and 65 years old who received the Ad26.COV2.S COVID-19 vaccine or a placebo.

The gene calls are TRBV2 and TRBJ1-2; 9 bases map to TRBD1. The V segment lost 6 bases and the J segment 2 bases; nucleotides outside the gene matches: 7. This CDR3 spans 15 amino acids. Per the germline V gene, CDR1 is SNHLY and CDR2 is FYNNEI. This CDR3 reads CASRPPGTGNYGYTF. In nucleotides, the CDR3 is TGTGCCAGCAGGCCTCCCGGGACAGGGAACTATGGCTACACCTTC.

This chain connects TRBV7-3 to TRBJ2-3; D uncertain. V was pared by 3 bases and J by 4 bases, with 8 bases between. CDR1 is SGHTA and CDR2 is FQGTGA in the germline V gene. This CDR3 region has 13 residues. The CDR3 loop reads CASSFSPSDTQYF. For the CDR3, the DNA is TGTGCCAGCAGCTTCAGCCCTTCAGATACGCAGTATTTT.

The chain combines TRBV9 with TRBJ1-6; no definite D call. This CDR3 spans 14 amino acids. The ends were cut back, 0 bases at V and 6 bases at J, with 7 bases in the middle. The germline gives CDR1 SGDLS, CDR2 YYNGEE. The CDR3 coding sequence is TGTGCCAGCAGCGTAGCACAACCTAATTCACCCCTCCACTTT. It is translated as CASSVAQPNSPLHF.

The chain is built from TRBV29-1 and TRBJ2-3; 7 positions agree with TRBD1. The CDR3 has 14 amino acids. J gave up 0 bases and V 4 bases, and 4 bases lay outside the gene matches. Germline-derived CDR1 and CDR2 are SQVTM and ANQGSEA. The CDR3 bases are TGCAGCGTTGTCCGGGACAGAAGCACAGATACGCAGTATTTT. It yields the protein CSVVRDRSTDTQYF.

The chain is built from TRBV30 and TRBJ2-5; D gene unclear. V was cut by 1 base and J by 5 bases, with 8 bases left in between. CDR1 GTSNPN and CDR2 SVGIG come from the germline V gene (reference sequence). This CDR3 has 12 residues. The CDR3 DNA sequence: TGTGCCTGGAGTGCAGACACGGAGACCCAGTACTTC. This sequence encodes CAWSADTETQYF.

This chain connects TRBV7-9 to TRBJ1-2; no clear D. This CDR3 has 14 amino acids. The germline V and J ends were trimmed by 5 bases and 1 base, with 11 bases remaining between them. The germline CDR1 and CDR2 sequences are SEHNR and FQNEAQ (reference sequence). The CDR3: CASSRAAINYGYTF. The CDR3 DNA reads as TGTGCCAGCAGCCGGGCGGCAATTAACTATGGCTACACCTTC.

CDR3 residues: CASSWGPGSGNTEAFF. The CDR3 region has the DNA TGCGCCAGCAGCTGGGGACCAGGTAGTGGCAACACTGAAGCTTTCTTT. The chain has TRBV5-1 and TRBJ1-1; the D gene is possibly TRBD1 (5 bases). The CDR3 contains 16 residues. Germline loops: CDR1 SGHRS, CDR2 YFSETQ. V was cut by 3 bases and J by 2 bases, with 17 bases left in between.

This chain uses TRBV7-2 with TRBJ2-2; the match to TRBD2 covers 9 bases. The ends lost 4 bases at V and 0 bases at J; junction bases unmatched: 6. CDR1 is SGHTA, CDR2 FQGNSA, per germline. CDR3 length equals 17 residues. The CDR3 loop reads CASSSARLAANTGELFF. The CDR3 DNA sequence: TGTGCCAGCAGCTCTGCAAGACTAGCGGCGAACACCGGGGAGCTGTTTTTT.

This clone was picked up one time. CDR3 sequence (DNA): TGTGCCAGCAGCGTAGGCGGGCAGCGACTCACAGATACGCAGTATTTT. Protein product: CASSVGGQRLTDTQYF. The chain has TRBV9 and TRBJ2-3; D is possibly TRBD2 (5 bases). Between the trimmed V and J ends, which lost 0 bases and 2 bases, there was a span of 13 bases. The CDR3 length is 16 residues. CDR1 is SGDLS, CDR2 YYNGEE, per germline.

V is TRBV19 and J is TRBJ1-1; no definite D call. This CDR3 is built from 15 residues. The germline CDR1 and CDR2 sequences are LNHDA and SQIVND (reference sequence). Deletions cut 2 bases from V and 1 base from J, with 11 bases between. CDR3: CASSISAEPNTEAFF. The CDR3 nucleotides are TGTGCCAGTAGTATATCGGCAGAACCGAACACTGAAGCTTTCTTT. Looking up the rest from reference TRBV19 and TRBJ1-1 gives the full variable domain: DGGITQSPKYLFRKEGQNVTLSCEQNLNHDAMYWYRQDPGQGLRLIYYSQIVNDFQKGDIAEGYSVSREKKESFPLTVTSAQKNPTAFYLCASSISAEPNTEAFFGQGTRLTVV.

This chain links TRBV7-3 with TRBJ2-5, with 9 bases fitting TRBD2. V shed 2 bases, J shed 6 bases, and the junction held 4 bases outside the gene matches. The CDR3 covers 14 residues. Germline V gene data show CDR1 as SGHTA and CDR2 as FQGTGA. CDR3 nucleotides: TGTGCCAGCAGCTTAGCGGGAGGGGTGAAGACCCAGTACTTC. Residues: CASSLAGGVKTQYF. The complete variable domain, with remaining parts taken from reference TRBV7-3 and TRBJ2-5, reads GAGVSQTPSNKVTEKGKYVELRCDPISGHTALYWYRQSLGQGPEFLIYFQGTGAADDSGLPNDRFFAVRPEGSVSTLKIQRTERGDSAVYLCASSLAGGVKTQYFGPGTRLLVL.

V gene TRBV10-3 combines with J gene TRBJ2-5, with 8 nucleotides matching TRBD2. J gave up 4 bases and V 4 bases, and 14 bases lay outside the gene matches. CDR1 and CDR2 from the germline V gene are ENHRY and SYGVKD. The CDR3 loop spans 17 amino acids. Here the CDR3 DNA reads TGTGCCATCAGTGGAGTTAGCGGGATTTTTGGTAGAGAGACCCAGTACTTC. Its protein product is CAISGVSGIFGRETQYF.

The count of this clone is one. The chain employs TRBV7-8 and TRBJ2-5; TRBD1 matches at 7 bases. The CDR3 is made up of 13 amino acids. Germline lookup yields CDR1 SGHVS and CDR2 FQNEAQ. V shed 5 bases and J 9 bases; nucleotides not matched to a gene: 9. CDR3 DNA: TGTGCCAGCAGCCGCGGACAGGCAGTGGCCCAGTACTTC. Its translation: CASSRGQAVAQYF.

The J gene is TRBJ2-3, the V gene TRBV5-1; D might be TRBD1 (5 bases). Germline CDR1 and CDR2: SGHRS and YFSETQ. V was clipped by 0 bases and J by 2 bases, with 13 bases between them. This CDR3 is built from 16 residues. DNA of the CDR3: TGCGCCAGCAGCTTGGCCAAGGCAGGGCACACAGATACGCAGTATTTT. It encodes CASSLAKAGHTDTQYF. The full variable domain, completed using reference TRBV5-1 and TRBJ2-3, is KAGVTQTPRYLIKTRGQQVTLSCSPISGHRSVSWYQQTPGQGLQFLFEYFSETQRNKGNFPGRFSGRQFSNSRSEMNVSTLELGDSALYLCASSLAKAGHTDTQYFGPGTRLTVL.

The chain employs TRBV4-2 and TRBJ2-1, with 8 nucleotides matching TRBD1. The germline CDR1 and CDR2 sequences are LGHNA and YNFKEQ. This CDR3 region has 15 residues. V gave up 4 bases and J gave up 1 base; unmatched junction bases: 3. CDR3 nucleotides: TGTGCCAGCAGCCTATGGACAGGGTCCTACAATGAGCAGTTCTTC. It specifies CASSLWTGSYNEQFF.

Here the CDR3 DNA reads TGTGCCAGCAGCCAAGAAGAGTCCGAGCAGTACTTC. It yields the protein CASSQEESEQYF. The chain uses TRBV14 and TRBJ2-7; no clear D. Germline V gives CDR1 SGHDN, CDR2 FVKESK. The CDR3 runs 12 residues. The germline V and J ends were trimmed by 0 bases and 6 bases, with 6 bases remaining between them.

The chain is built from TRBV7-9 and TRBJ2-1, with 8 nucleotides matching TRBD1. The CDR3 length is 15 residues. Germline CDR1 SEHNR, CDR2 FQNEAQ (reference sequence). Trimming cost V 5 bases and J 7 bases; bases outside gene matches: 10. The CDR3 protein is CASSPRQGAENEQFF. CDR3 nucleotide sequence: TGTGCCAGCAGCCCGAGGCAGGGGGCAGAGAATGAGCAGTTCTTC.

The chain carries TRBV7-2 and TRBJ2-1; TRBD2 agrees at 9 bases. V lost 5 bases and J lost 6; bases outside the gene matches: 8. Looked up from germline, CDR1 is SGHTA and CDR2 is FQGNSA. The CDR3 runs to 15 residues. CDR3 region: CASSLSASGANEQFF. CDR3 DNA sequence: TGTGCCAGCAGCCTTAGTGCTAGCGGGGCCAATGAGCAGTTCTTC.

The chain uses TRBV9 and TRBJ2-2; 8 positions agree with TRBD2. J lost 2 bases, V lost 0 bases, and 6 bases had no gene match. Germline values: CDR1 SGDLS, CDR2 YYNGEE. The CDR3 is 17 amino acids. This chain's CDR3 is CASSVAISGRNTGELFF. CDR3 nucleotides: TGTGCCAGCAGCGTAGCTATAAGCGGGAGAAACACCGGGGAGCTGTTTTTT. Variable domain in full (rest from reference TRBV9 and TRBJ2-2): DSGVTQTPKHLITATGQRVTLRCSPRSGDLSVYWYQQSLDQGLQFLIQYYNGEERAKGNILERFSAQQFPDLHSELNLSSLELGDSALYFCASSVAISGRNTGELFFGEGSRLTVL.

V and J are TRBV13 and TRBJ2-6; D not resolved. CDR1 is PRHDT and CDR2 is FYEKMQ in the germline V gene (reference sequence). CDR3 length: 15 residues. V was cut by 0 bases and J by 2 bases, with 5 bases left in between. The chain's CDR3 is CASSLGGTGANVLTF. The CDR3, as DNA: TGTGCCAGCAGCTTAGGAGGGACTGGGGCCAACGTCCTGACTTTC.

The chain recombines TRBV19 with TRBJ1-5; D is perhaps TRBD1 (5 bases). The CDR3 is made up of 12 amino acids. Germline V CDR1 and CDR2: LNHDA, SQIVND (reference sequence). V dropped 9 bases and J dropped 7 bases, with 13 bases sitting between them. The CDR3 DNA reads as TGTGCCAGCCAAGAGGGGTTCCAGCCCCAGCATTTT. It codes for CASQEGFQPQHF.